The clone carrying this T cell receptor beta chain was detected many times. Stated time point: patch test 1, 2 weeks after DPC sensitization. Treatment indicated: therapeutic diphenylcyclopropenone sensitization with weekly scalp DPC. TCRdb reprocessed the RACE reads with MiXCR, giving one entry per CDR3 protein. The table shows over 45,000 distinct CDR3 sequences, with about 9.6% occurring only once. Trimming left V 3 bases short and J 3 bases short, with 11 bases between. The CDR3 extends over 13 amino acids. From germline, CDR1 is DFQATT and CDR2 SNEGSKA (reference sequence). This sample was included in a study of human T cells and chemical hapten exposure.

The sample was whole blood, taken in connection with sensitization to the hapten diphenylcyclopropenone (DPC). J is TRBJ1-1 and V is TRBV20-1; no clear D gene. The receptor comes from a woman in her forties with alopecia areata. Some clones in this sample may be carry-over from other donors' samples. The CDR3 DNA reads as TGCAGTGCTAGGAGGGATAGGGACACTGAAGCTTTCTTT. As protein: CSARRDRDTEAFF.